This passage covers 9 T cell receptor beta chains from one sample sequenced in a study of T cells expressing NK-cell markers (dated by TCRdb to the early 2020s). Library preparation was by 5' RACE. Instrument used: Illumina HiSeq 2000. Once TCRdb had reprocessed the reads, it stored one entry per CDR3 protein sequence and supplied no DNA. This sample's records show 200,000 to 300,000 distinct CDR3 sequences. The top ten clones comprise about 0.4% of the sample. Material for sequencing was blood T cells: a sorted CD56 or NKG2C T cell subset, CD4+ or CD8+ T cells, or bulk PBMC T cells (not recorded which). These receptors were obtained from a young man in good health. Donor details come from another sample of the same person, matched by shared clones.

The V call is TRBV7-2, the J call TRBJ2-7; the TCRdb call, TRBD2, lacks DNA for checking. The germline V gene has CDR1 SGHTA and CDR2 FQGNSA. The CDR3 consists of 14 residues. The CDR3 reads CASSQAGLTYEQYF.

The CDR3 is CSARVLNYRSSDEQYF. This chain uses TRBV20-1 with TRBJ2-7. From germline, CDR1 is DFQATT and CDR2 SNEGSKA (reference sequence). The CDR3 is 16 residues long.

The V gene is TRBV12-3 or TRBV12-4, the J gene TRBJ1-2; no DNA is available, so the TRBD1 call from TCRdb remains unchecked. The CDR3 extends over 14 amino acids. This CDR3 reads CASSPYRDRAGYTF.

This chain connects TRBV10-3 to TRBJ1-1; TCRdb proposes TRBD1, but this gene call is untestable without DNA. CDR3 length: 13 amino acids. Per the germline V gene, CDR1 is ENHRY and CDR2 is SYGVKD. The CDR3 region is CASRWGPSTEAFF.

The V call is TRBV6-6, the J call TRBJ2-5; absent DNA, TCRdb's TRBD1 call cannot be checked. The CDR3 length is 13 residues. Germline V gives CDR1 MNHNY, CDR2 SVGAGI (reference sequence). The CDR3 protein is CASSYKTVETQYF.

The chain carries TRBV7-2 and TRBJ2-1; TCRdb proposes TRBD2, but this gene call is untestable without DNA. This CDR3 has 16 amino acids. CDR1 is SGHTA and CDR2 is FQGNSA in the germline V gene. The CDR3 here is CASSIKGGGGRGEQFF. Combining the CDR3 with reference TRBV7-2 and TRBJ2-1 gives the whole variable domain GAGVSQSPSNKVTEKGKDVELRCDPISGHTALYWYRQSLGQGLEFLIYFQGNSAPDKSGLPSDRFSAERTGGSVSTLTIQRTQQEDSAVYLCASSIKGGGGRGEQFFGPGTRLTVL.

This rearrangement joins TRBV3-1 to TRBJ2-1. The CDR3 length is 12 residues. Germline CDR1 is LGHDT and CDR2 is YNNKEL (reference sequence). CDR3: CASSGTYNEQFF.

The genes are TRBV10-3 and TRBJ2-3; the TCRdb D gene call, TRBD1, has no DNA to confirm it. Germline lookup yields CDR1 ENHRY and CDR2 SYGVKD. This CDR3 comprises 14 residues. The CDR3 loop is CAIRLSGQSDTQYF.

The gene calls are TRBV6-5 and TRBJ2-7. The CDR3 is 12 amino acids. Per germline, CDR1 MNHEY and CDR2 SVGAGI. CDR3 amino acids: CASSRILGEQYF.